This section outlines one TCR beta chain sequence together with its context. Its target is not known. Among the donors, all were healthy bone marrow donors. These data originate in a study of cytomegalovirus exposure and HLA in healthy donors. Whole-study findings and limits: One cluster of highly shared sequence variants probably arose as a sequencing artifact. Per published accounts, TCR beta sequences correctly predicted the HLA-A and HLA-B alleles of most subjects.

13 Jbeta primers and 60 Vbeta primers were used for the PCR. Sequenced by immunoSEQ multiplex PCR; TCRdb stores in-frame clones only, minus some. The data hold some 150,000 clones, with roughly 80% observed a single time. Germline V gene lookup returns CDR1 SGHVS and CDR2 FQNEAQ. This CDR3 comprises 17 residues. Trimming left V 0 bases short and J 0 bases short, with 11 bases between. Sequenced input: PBMCs. This clonotype was obtained from a man between 40 and 49 years old in good health and CMV-seronegative. The chain recombines TRBV7-8 with TRBJ2-2, with a tentative D call TRBD2 (5 bases). The CDR3: CASSLAARLPNTGELFF. The CDR3 bases are TGTGCCAGCAGCTTAGCTGCTAGACTACCGAACACCGGGGAGCTGTTTTTT.